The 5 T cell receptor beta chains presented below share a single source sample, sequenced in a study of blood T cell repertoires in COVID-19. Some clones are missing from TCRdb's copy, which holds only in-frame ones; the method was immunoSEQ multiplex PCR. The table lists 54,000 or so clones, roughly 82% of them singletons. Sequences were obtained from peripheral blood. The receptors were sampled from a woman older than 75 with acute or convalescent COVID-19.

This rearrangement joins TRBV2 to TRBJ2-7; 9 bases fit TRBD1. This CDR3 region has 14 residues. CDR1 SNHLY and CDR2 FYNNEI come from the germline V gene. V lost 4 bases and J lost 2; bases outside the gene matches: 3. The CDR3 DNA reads TGTGCCAGCAGTGTGGACAGGGGAACCTACGAGCAGTACGTC. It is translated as CASSVDRGTYEQYV.

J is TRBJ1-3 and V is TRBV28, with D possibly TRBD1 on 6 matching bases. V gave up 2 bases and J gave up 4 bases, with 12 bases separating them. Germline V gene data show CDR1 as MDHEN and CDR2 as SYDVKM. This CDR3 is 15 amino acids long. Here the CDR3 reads CASSLRTVSGNTIYF. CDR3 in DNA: TGTGCCAGCAGTTTACGGACAGTGAGCGGAAACACCATATATTTT.

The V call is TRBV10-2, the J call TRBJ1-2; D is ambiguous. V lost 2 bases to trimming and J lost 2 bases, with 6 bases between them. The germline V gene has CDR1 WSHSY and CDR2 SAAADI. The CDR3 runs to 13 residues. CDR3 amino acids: CASSETANYGYTF. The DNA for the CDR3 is TGCGCCAGCAGTGAGACAGCCAACTATGGCTACACCTTC.

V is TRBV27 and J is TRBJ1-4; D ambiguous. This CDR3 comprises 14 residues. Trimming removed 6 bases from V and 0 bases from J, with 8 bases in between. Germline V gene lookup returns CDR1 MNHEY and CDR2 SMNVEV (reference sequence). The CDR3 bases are TGTGCCAGCAGGCCACTCGCAACTAATGAAAAACTGTTTTTT. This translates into CASRPLATNEKLFF.

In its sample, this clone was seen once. The CDR3 protein is CASSLSGQGGGYTF. Here the CDR3 DNA reads TGTGCCAGCAGTTTATCAGGGCAGGGCGGTGGCTACACCTTC. V is TRBV27 and J is TRBJ1-2, with D maybe TRBD1 (5 bases). The V gene's germline CDR1 is MNHEY and CDR2 SMNVEV (reference sequence). This CDR3 contains 14 residues. The V gene lost 0 bases and the J gene lost 7 bases, with 12 bases spanning the gap.